A selection of T cell receptor beta chains follows, all from one sample in a study of beta chain features in type 1 diabetes. Only in-frame clones appear in the TCRdb table, and some are missing; sequencing was by immunoSEQ multiplex PCR. Counted here are about 340,000 clones, under 8.5% occurring once; the ten biggest clones make up approximately 0.44%. What was sequenced was central memory CD4+ T cells from blood. The source of these receptors is a young woman in good health. CDR3s include the opening cysteine and the closing phenylalanine or tryptophan. D genes are given only for firm matches. Part of the rows lack a size; the others show once, few, many or a class for expanded clones.

J gene,D gene,clone size,V gene,CDR3 protein,CDR3 DNA
TRBJ1-2,-,few,TRBV7-2,CASSLDGPGRRGYTF,TGTGCCAGCAGCTTAGACGGACCAGGACGTCGCGGCTACACCTTC
TRBJ1-5,-,-,TRBV5-1,CASSLGGGPNQPQHF,TGCGCCAGCAGCTTGGGCGGGGGGCCCAATCAGCCCCAGCATTTT
TRBJ1-3,-,-,TRBV6-1,CASSDRGRSGNTIYF,TGTGCCAGCAGTGATCGGGGGCGGAGTGGAAACACCATATATTTT
TRBJ1-2,-,few,TRBV4-3,CASSQAHRSHNYGYTF,TGCGCCAGCAGCCAAGCCCACAGGAGCCATAACTATGGCTACACCTTC
TRBJ2-1,TRBD1,-,TRBV6-6,CASRRQGASNEQFF,TGTGCCAGCAGGAGGCAGGGGGCTTCCAATGAGCAGTTCTTC
TRBJ2-7,-,few,TRBV18,CASSPTGGGHEQYF,TGTGCCAGCTCACCGACTGGTGGAGGGCACGAGCAGTACTTC
TRBJ2-1,TRBD2,-,TRBV27,CASSGLAAYNEQFF,TGTGCTAGCAGTGGACTAGCGGCTTACAATGAGCAGTTCTTC
TRBJ2-5,TRBD2,few,TRBV9,CASSSRAGGRLDETQYF,TGTGCCAGCAGCTCACGAGCGGGAGGCCGCCTCGATGAGACCCAGTACTTC
TRBJ2-1,TRBD2,-,TRBV5-1,CASSLLGREGRDEQFF,TGCGCCAGCAGCTTGCTAGGGCGGGAGGGCCGGGATGAGCAGTTCTTC
TRBJ2-1,-,many,TRBV7-9,CGLGGNEQFF,TGTGGCCTGGGGGGCAATGAGCAGTTCTTC
TRBJ2-5,-,-,TRBV5-1,CASSARQDQETQYF,TGCGCCAGCAGCGCCCGACAGGACCAAGAGACCCAGTACTTC
TRBJ2-1,-,-,TRBV7-8,CASSSGFGEQFF,TGTGCCAGCAGTTCTGGGTTCGGTGAGCAGTTCTTC
TRBJ2-6,TRBD1,many,TRBV4-3,CASSHKMTGAGVLTF,TGCGCCAGCAGCCATAAGATGACAGGGGCTGGGGTCCTGACTTTC
TRBJ2-1,-,once,TRBV9,CASSAHQNNEQFF,TGTGCCAGCAGCGCGCATCAAAACAATGAGCAGTTCTTC
TRBJ2-7,-,-,TRBV18,CASSPAASYEQYF,TGTGCCAGCTCACCCGCCGCTTCCTACGAGCAGTACTTC
TRBJ2-7,TRBD2,few,TRBV10-2,CASSKVAGGSYEQYF,TGCGCCAGCAGTAAGGTAGCGGGGGGTTCCTACGAGCAGTACTTC
TRBJ2-7,-,-,TRBV19,CASSISVSTYEQYF,TGTGCCAGTAGTATCTCCGTCTCAACCTACGAGCAGTACTTC
TRBJ2-6,-,few,TRBV5-6,CASSISGAGANVLTF,TGTGCCAGCAGCATTTCGGGAGCTGGGGCCAACGTCCTGACTTTC
TRBJ2-7,-,-,TRBV10-2,CASRGSAAPDHF,TGCGCCAGCAGGGGTTCGGCAGCCCCGGATCACTTC
TRBJ2-2,-,-,TRBV27,CASSFRGIGELFF,TGTGCCAGCAGTTTTCGAGGCATCGGGGAGCTGTTTTTT
TRBJ2-7,-,-,TRBV20-1,CSVAAFYEQYF,TGCAGCGTTGCAGCTTTCTACGAGCAGTACTTC
TRBJ2-1,TRBD1,-,TRBV28,CASSFLTGGGYEQFF,TGTGCCAGCAGTTTTTTGACAGGGGGCGGCTATGAGCAGTTCTTC
TRBJ2-5,TRBD2,-,TRBV6-5,CASSYRAGGQRETQYF,TGTGCCAGCAGTTACCGGGCGGGAGGGCAGAGAGAGACCCAGTACTTC
TRBJ2-7,-,many,TRBV28,CASRSTGPYEQYF,TGTGCCAGCAGGTCGACAGGACCCTACGAGCAGTACTTC
TRBJ2-6,-,-,TRBV7-8,CASSLPPWANVLTF,TGTGCCAGCAGCTTGCCTCCGTGGGCCAACGTCCTGACTTTC
TRBJ2-7,TRBD1,many,TRBV5-6,CASSPRTGPKQYF,TGTGCCAGCAGCCCCAGGACAGGTCCGAAGCAGTACTTC
TRBJ2-4,-,many,TRBV28,CASSSGGAKNIQYF,TGTGCCAGTTCCTCTGGGGGCGCCAAAAACATTCAGTACTTC
TRBJ2-1,-,-,TRBV6-5,CASRGLSGGNEQFF,TGTGCCAGCAGAGGGCTATCAGGTGGCAATGAGCAGTTCTTC
TRBJ2-1,TRBD1,few,TRBV7-2,CASSPRGQGQDEQFF,TGTGCCAGCAGCCCGAGGGGGCAGGGACAGGATGAGCAGTTCTTC
TRBJ1-5,-,many,TRBV28,CASSSGLNQPQHF,TGTGCCAGCAGTTCAGGGCTAAATCAGCCCCAGCATTTT
TRBJ2-1,TRBD2,-,TRBV11-3,CASSLGTSAAREQFF,TGTGCCAGCAGCTTAGGGACTAGCGCCGCTCGAGAGCAGTTCTTC
TRBJ2-7,TRBD2,few,TRBV2,CASMRGTRAYEQYF,TGTGCCAGCATGAGGGGGACTAGGGCCTACGAGCAGTACTTC
TRBJ2-1,TRBD2,-,TRBV6-5,CASSYSYSGGYNEQFF,TGTGCCAGCAGTTACTCGTACAGCGGGGGTTACAATGAGCAGTTCTTC
TRBJ2-2,-,-,TRBV21-1,CASSQMAGDGELFF,TGTGCCAGCAGCCAAATGGCAGGGGACGGGGAGCTGTTTTTT
TRBJ2-7,-,few,TRBV4-2,CASSQDNGAPYEQYF,TGTGCCAGCAGCCAAGATAACGGGGCTCCCTACGAGCAGTACTTC
TRBJ2-6,-,-,TRBV28,CASSGHSGANVLTF,TGTGCCAGCAGTGGGCACTCTGGGGCCAACGTCCTGACTTTC
TRBJ2-3,-,-,TRBV27,CASRTALETDTQYF,TGTGCCAGCAGAACGGCATTAGAAACAGATACGCAGTATTTT
TRBJ1-2,-,-,TRBV5-6,CASSLGLHGGYTF,TGTGCCAGCAGCTTGGGCTTGCATGGAGGCTACACCTTC
TRBJ1-5,TRBD1,many,TRBV15,CATSSHVDRVEPQHF,TGTGCCACCAGCTCCCATGTTGACAGGGTTGAGCCCCAGCATTTT
TRBJ1-1,-,-,TRBV25-1,CASSETRDTEAFF,TGTGCCAGCAGTGAAACACGGGACACTGAAGCTTTCTTT
TRBJ2-1,-,many,TRBV14,CASSQGLAIYNEQFF,TGTGCCAGCAGCCAAGGGCTAGCGATATACAATGAGCAGTTCTTC
TRBJ1-4,-,few,TRBV18,CASSPIREPNEKLFF,TGTGCCAGCTCACCAATCCGGGAACCTAATGAAAAACTGTTTTTT
TRBJ2-1,TRBD2,-,TRBV2,CASSDTSGNHEQFF,TGTGCCAGCAGTGACACTAGCGGGAACCATGAGCAGTTCTTC
TRBJ2-3,-,many,TRBV5-4,CASSAAFTDTQYF,TGTGCCAGCTCCGCGGCGTTCACAGATACGCAGTATTTT
TRBJ2-2,-,few,TRBV4-2,CASSQRRANPGELFF,TGTGCCAGCAGCCAACGTAGGGCAAACCCCGGGGAGCTGTTTTTT
TRBJ2-1,TRBD1,-,TRBV2,CASNRQGKSYNEQFF,TGTGCCAGCAACCGACAGGGGAAGTCCTACAATGAGCAGTTCTTC